This TCR beta chain was recovered during a study of shared clonotypes between healthy human individuals. Study-level results: Despite large depth, sorted-subset datasets appeared incompletely sequenced.

This clone was recorded once. As yet, its antigen is unknown. Other DNA sequences in this specimen translate into the identical CDR3. Genomic DNA of each subset was evenly split across several immunoSEQ plates. Produced via immunoSEQ multiplex PCR; TCRdb's table is partial and in-frame only. The table has roughly 1.4 million clones, 97% to 99% seen once; the top ten hold 0.36%. This CDR3 has 15 amino acids. Per germline, CDR1 KGHSH and CDR2 LQKENI. V trimming: 3 bases; J trimming: 1 base; junction bases outside the gene matches: 3. The TCR sequence derives from a man aged 25 to 40 in good health. The rearrangement links TRBV18 to TRBJ2-5; 9 positions agree with TRBD2. Sequenced: naive CD4+ T cells sorted from blood. Subset denoted: CD45RA+ positively selected. CDR3 residues: CASSPLAGTQETQYF. The CDR3 region has the DNA TGTGCCAGCTCACCTCTAGCGGGAACCCAAGAGACCCAGTACTTC.